Listed below are T cell receptor beta chains from one sample, sequenced in a study of OX40 agonist ivuxolimab in advanced cancers. The method was immunoSEQ multiplex PCR; TCRdb's version includes in-frame clones alone and lacks a portion of them. The data show tens of thousands of clones, around four fifths seen once. Sample: CD4+ or CD8+ T cells sorted from blood, taken in a trial of the OX40 agonist ivuxolimab. The receptor set was obtained from an adult with an advanced solid tumor such as melanoma, head and neck, liver or kidney cancer. The CDR3 runs from the conserved cysteine through the conserved F or W. A D gene is named only where the DNA matches it firmly. Clone size is given for some rows only: seen once, a few or many times, or a class if the clone is expanded.

CDR3 length: 17; D gene: TRBD2; J gene: TRBJ2-1; V gene: TRBV7-2; clone size: few; CDR3 protein: CASSLGVLAGGAGEQFF; CDR3 DNA: TGTGCCAGCAGCTTAGGTGTCCTAGCGGGGGGGGCCGGTGAGCAGTTCTTC
CDR3 length: 18; D gene: TRBD1; J gene: TRBJ2-3; V gene: TRBV15; clone size: NA; CDR3 protein: CATSRQYLQGVDTDTQYF; CDR3 DNA: TGTGCCACCAGCAGACAATATCTACAGGGGGTTGACACAGATACGCAGTATTTT
CDR3 length: 15; D gene: NA; J gene: TRBJ2-7; V gene: TRBV27; clone size: NA; CDR3 protein: CASRDTGTIAYEQYF; CDR3 DNA: TGTGCCAGCAGGGACACCGGGACAATTGCCTACGAGCAGTACTTC
CDR3 length: 16; D gene: TRBD2; J gene: TRBJ2-5; V gene: TRBV19; clone size: NA; CDR3 protein: CASSIDPGTSGETQYF; CDR3 DNA: TGTGCCAGTAGTATAGATCCCGGGACTAGCGGAGAGACCCAGTACTTC
CDR3 length: 15; D gene: TRBD1; J gene: TRBJ1-1; V gene: TRBV5-4; clone size: NA; CDR3 protein: CASSLQGARGTEAFF; CDR3 DNA: TGTGCCAGCAGCTTGCAGGGGGCGCGGGGCACTGAAGCTTTCTTT
CDR3 length: 15; D gene: TRBD2; J gene: TRBJ2-3; V gene: TRBV9; clone size: NA; CDR3 protein: CASSAGTSGSDTQYF; CDR3 DNA: TGTGCCAGCAGCGCCGGGACTAGCGGGTCAGATACGCAGTATTTT
CDR3 length: 14; D gene: NA; J gene: TRBJ2-5; V gene: TRBV5-4; clone size: few; CDR3 protein: CASRGAVDQETQYF; CDR3 DNA: TGTGCCAGCAGGGGGGCAGTCGACCAAGAGACCCAGTACTTC
CDR3 length: 13; D gene: NA; J gene: TRBJ2-7; V gene: TRBV11-2; clone size: few; CDR3 protein: CASSLVRVGEQYF; CDR3 DNA: TGTGCCAGCAGCTTAGTCAGGGTCGGCGAGCAGTACTTC
CDR3 length: 15; D gene: TRBD2; J gene: TRBJ2-1; V gene: TRBV9; clone size: NA; CDR3 protein: CASSVEGLAYNEQFF; CDR3 DNA: TGTGCCAGCAGCGTAGAGGGACTAGCGTACAATGAGCAGTTCTTC
CDR3 length: 14; D gene: NA; J gene: TRBJ2-3; V gene: TRBV25-1; clone size: once; CDR3 protein: CASSEFRGVPTQYF; CDR3 DNA: TGTGCCAGCAGTGAATTCAGGGGGGTTCCTACGCAGTATTTT
CDR3 length: 14; D gene: TRBD1; J gene: TRBJ1-2; V gene: TRBV7-9; clone size: NA; CDR3 protein: CASSLEGRGYGYTF; CDR3 DNA: TGTGCCAGCAGCTTAGAGGGCAGGGGGTATGGCTACACCTTC
CDR3 length: 13; D gene: TRBD2; J gene: TRBJ2-7; V gene: TRBV5-4; clone size: NA; CDR3 protein: CASSSGRDYEQYF; CDR3 DNA: TGTGCCAGCAGTAGCGGGAGAGACTACGAGCAGTACTTC
CDR3 length: 13; D gene: NA; J gene: TRBJ2-5; V gene: TRBV6-6; clone size: NA; CDR3 protein: CASSYGHQETQYF; CDR3 DNA: TGTGCCAGCAGTTACGGCCACCAAGAGACCCAGTACTTC
CDR3 length: 15; D gene: TRBD1; J gene: TRBJ1-3; V gene: TRBV7-2; clone size: NA; CDR3 protein: CASRKGQGEGNTIYF; CDR3 DNA: TGTGCCAGCAGAAAGGGACAGGGGGAAGGAAACACCATATATTTT
CDR3 length: 15; D gene: TRBD1; J gene: TRBJ2-7; V gene: TRBV5-5; clone size: few; CDR3 protein: CASSSPGTGVYEQYF; CDR3 DNA: TGTGCCAGCAGCTCCCCCGGGACAGGGGTTTACGAGCAGTACTTC
CDR3 length: 17; D gene: NA; J gene: TRBJ2-3; V gene: TRBV4-3; clone size: NA; CDR3 protein: CASSQGTPSSSTDTQYF; CDR3 DNA: TGCGCCAGCAGCCAGGGAACCCCATCCTCTAGCACAGATACGCAGTATTTT
CDR3 length: 14; D gene: NA; J gene: TRBJ2-3; V gene: TRBV2; clone size: NA; CDR3 protein: CASSNRVSTDTQYF; CDR3 DNA: TGTGCCAGCAGTAACAGGGTGAGCACAGATACGCAGTATTTT
CDR3 length: 19; D gene: NA; J gene: TRBJ1-1; V gene: TRBV10-3; clone size: NA; CDR3 protein: CAISDYLGGRVLRRTEAFF; CDR3 DNA: TGTGCCATCAGTGACTATTTGGGGGGAAGGGTGCTTCGTCGGACTGAAGCTTTCTTT
CDR3 length: 12; D gene: TRBD1; J gene: TRBJ1-5; V gene: TRBV30; clone size: many; CDR3 protein: CAWQQGVGPQHF; CDR3 DNA: TGTGCCTGGCAGCAGGGGGTCGGGCCCCAGCATTTT
CDR3 length: 14; D gene: TRBD1; J gene: TRBJ2-7; V gene: TRBV9; clone size: NA; CDR3 protein: CASSVSGQPYEQYF; CDR3 DNA: TGTGCCAGCAGCGTATCGGGACAGCCCTACGAGCAGTACTTC
CDR3 length: 15; D gene: TRBD1; J gene: TRBJ2-1; V gene: TRBV15; clone size: NA; CDR3 protein: CATSRAQGAYNEQFF; CDR3 DNA: TGTGCCACCAGCAGAGCACAGGGGGCCTACAATGAGCAGTTCTTC
CDR3 length: 13; D gene: TRBD1; J gene: TRBJ2-7; V gene: TRBV19; clone size: NA; CDR3 protein: CASSIRTGREQYF; CDR3 DNA: TGTGCCAGTAGTATTAGGACAGGCCGGGAGCAGTACTTC
CDR3 length: 13; D gene: NA; J gene: TRBJ1-1; V gene: TRBV19; clone size: NA; CDR3 protein: CASSRGRTTEAFF; CDR3 DNA: TGTGCCAGTAGTCGAGGACGGACCACTGAAGCTTTCTTT